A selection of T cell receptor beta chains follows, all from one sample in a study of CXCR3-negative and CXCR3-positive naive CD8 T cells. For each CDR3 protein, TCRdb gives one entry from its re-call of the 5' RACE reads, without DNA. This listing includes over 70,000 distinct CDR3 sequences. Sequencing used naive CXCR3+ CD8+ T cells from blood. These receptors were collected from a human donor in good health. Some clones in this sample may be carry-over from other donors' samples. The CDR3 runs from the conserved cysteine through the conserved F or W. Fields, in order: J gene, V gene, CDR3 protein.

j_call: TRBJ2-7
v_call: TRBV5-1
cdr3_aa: CASSLDRGDYEQYF

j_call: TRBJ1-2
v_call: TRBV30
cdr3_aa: CACHEGFDYGYTF

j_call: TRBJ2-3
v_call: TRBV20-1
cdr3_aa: CSAKGPNGDTQYF

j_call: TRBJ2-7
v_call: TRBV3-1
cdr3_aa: CASSHDRGYEQYF

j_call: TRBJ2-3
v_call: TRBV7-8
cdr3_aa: CASSLEGQRTDTQYF

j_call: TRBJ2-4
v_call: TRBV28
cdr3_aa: CASSLTEGAGIQYF

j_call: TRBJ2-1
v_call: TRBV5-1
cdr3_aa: CASGDATYNEQFF

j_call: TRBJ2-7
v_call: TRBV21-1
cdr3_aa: CASSKVALAGALNYEQYF

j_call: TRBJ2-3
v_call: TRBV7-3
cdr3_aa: CASSLMSGPTDTQYF

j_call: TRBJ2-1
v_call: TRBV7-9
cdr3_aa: CASSSGGLPAPYYNEQFF

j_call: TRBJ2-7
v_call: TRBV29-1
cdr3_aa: CSAGGNYEQYF

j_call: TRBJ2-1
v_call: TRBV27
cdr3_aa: CASSLGLAFYNEQFF

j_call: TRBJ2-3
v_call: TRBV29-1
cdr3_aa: CSAGGLSTDTQYF

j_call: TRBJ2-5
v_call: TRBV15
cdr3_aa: CATREELTGGARETQYF

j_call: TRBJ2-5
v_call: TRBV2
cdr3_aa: CASMTQKETQYF

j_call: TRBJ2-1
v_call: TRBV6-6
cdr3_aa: CASKTLDSRANEQFF

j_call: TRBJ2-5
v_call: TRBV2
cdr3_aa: CASREPGLTETQYF

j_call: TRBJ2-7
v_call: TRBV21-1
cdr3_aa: CASSNRVVTYEQYF

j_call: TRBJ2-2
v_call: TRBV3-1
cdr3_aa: CASSQPTNRLAGVYTGELFF

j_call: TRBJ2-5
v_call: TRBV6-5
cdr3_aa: CASSYGAEDRGETQYF

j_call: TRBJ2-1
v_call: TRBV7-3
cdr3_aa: CASSLIGQGGYNEQFF

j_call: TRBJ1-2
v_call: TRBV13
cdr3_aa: CASSSSDGSYGYTF

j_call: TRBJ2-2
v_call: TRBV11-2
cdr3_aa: CASSLGDGDTGELFF

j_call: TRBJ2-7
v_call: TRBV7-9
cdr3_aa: CASSWTSGRYEQYF

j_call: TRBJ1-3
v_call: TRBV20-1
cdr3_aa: CSASAGESTIYF

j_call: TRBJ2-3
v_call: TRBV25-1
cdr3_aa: CASSEFGPRRGTDTQYF

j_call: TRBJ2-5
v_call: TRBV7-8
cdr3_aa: CTSSFLAGGPETQYF

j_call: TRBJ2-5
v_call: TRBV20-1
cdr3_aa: CSAFSTPSLNQETQYF

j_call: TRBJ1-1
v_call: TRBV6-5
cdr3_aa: CASRPGGENTEAFF